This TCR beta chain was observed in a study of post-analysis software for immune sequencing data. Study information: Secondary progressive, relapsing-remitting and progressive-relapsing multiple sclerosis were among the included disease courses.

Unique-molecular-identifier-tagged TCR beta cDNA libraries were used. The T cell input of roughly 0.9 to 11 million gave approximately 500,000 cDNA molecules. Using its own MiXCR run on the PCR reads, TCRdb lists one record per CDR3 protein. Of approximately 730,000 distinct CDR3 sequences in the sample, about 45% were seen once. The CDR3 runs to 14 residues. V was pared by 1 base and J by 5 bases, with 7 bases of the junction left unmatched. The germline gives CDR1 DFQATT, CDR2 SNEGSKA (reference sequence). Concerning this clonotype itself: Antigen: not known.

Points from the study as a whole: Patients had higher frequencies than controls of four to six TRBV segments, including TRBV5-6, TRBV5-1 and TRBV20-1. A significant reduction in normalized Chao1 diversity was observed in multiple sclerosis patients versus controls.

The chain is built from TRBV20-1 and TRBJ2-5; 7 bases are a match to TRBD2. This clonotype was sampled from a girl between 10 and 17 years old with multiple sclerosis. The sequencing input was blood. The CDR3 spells CSARAASGGETQYF. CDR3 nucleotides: TGCAGTGCTAGAGCAGCATCGGGAGGTGAGACCCAGTACTTC.